The present T cell receptor beta chain was sequenced within a study of human T cells and chemical hapten exposure. The overall study: The sensitizer, 2% DPC, was used on roughly 2 cm by roughly 2 cm of upper inner arm skin.

The library tagged individual cDNA molecules with unique molecular identifiers. Each CDR3 protein gets one entry after TCRdb re-called the RACE reads with MiXCR. Found here are about 120,000 distinct CDR3 sequences, about 11% of them singletons; the top ten hold about 2.4%. The sample's time point: patch test 3, about 24 weeks after DPC sensitization. Specified treatment: therapeutic diphenylcyclopropenone sensitization with weekly scalp DPC. Participating donors were patients with alopecia, aged 18 to 70 years, considered appropriate candidates for DPC. Trimming removed 5 bases at V and 0 bases at J, with 8 bases between. CDR1 SGHTA and CDR2 FQGNSA come from the germline V gene. The CDR3 totals 13 residues.

This clonotype originated in a woman aged 45-65 years with alopecia areata. Some clones in this sample may be carry-over from other donors' samples. The sequencing used whole blood, collected in connection with sensitization to the hapten diphenylcyclopropenone (DPC). The gene calls are TRBV7-2 and TRBJ2-7; D ambiguous. DNA for the CDR3: TGTGCCAGCAGCCCGACCCCCTCCTACGAGCAGTACTTC. This gives the protein CASSPTPSYEQYF.